This T cell receptor beta chain was sequenced during a study of CD8 T cell repertoires and HIV-1 epitope variants. Study context: Equal numbers of autologous T cell-negative cells presented antigen to enriched T cells.

In regard to this clone: Its specificity is unknown.

TCRdb's table, derived via immunoSEQ multiplex PCR, lists solely in-frame clones and lacks some. The table includes fewer than 7,000 clones, 65% detected once. Germline loops: CDR1 LGHNA, CDR2 YSLEER. Trimming removed 4 bases from V and 0 bases from J, with 15 bases in between. CDR3 size: 16 residues. The sequenced sample was cultured CD8+ T cells derived from PBMCs. This TCR was sampled from a male donor with HIV. The gene calls are TRBV4-3 and TRBJ2-5; D ambiguous. CDR3 amino acids: CASSPTANGYQETQYF. The DNA of the CDR3 is TGCGCCAGCAGCCCCACGGCGAATGGGTACCAAGAGACCCAGTACTTC.